This TCR beta chain stems from a study of cytomegalovirus exposure and HLA in healthy donors. Regarding the study as a whole: The study labeled 164 TCR beta chains cytomegalovirus-associated. Later, TCR association rates were found to vary by HLA locus, highest for DRB1 and lowest for HLA-C. Reports indicated that the classifier achieved high specificity and sensitivity in diagnosing cytomegalovirus status. Later analysis showed most CMV-associated TCR beta chains appearing HLA-restricted.

In this sample, this clone turned up once. Antigen: not known. CDR3 length equals 16 residues. From germline, CDR1 is SGHAT and CDR2 FQNNGV. J was trimmed by 3 bases and V by 6 bases; bases with no gene match: 7. PCR used 60 Vbeta primers and 13 Jbeta primers. Method: immunoSEQ multiplex PCR; TCRdb's copy keeps in-frame clones and lacks some. Among approximately 120,000 clones listed, around 75% were seen once. Sequencing was performed on PBMCs. This receptor was identified in a woman aged 50 to 60 in good health and CMV-seronegative. The chain links TRBV11-2 to TRBJ2-1; TRBD2 matches at 11 bases. CDR3 residues: CASRSTSGSGYNEQFF. CDR3 DNA sequence: TGTGCCAGCAGATCTACTAGCGGGAGCGGCTACAATGAGCAGTTCTTC.